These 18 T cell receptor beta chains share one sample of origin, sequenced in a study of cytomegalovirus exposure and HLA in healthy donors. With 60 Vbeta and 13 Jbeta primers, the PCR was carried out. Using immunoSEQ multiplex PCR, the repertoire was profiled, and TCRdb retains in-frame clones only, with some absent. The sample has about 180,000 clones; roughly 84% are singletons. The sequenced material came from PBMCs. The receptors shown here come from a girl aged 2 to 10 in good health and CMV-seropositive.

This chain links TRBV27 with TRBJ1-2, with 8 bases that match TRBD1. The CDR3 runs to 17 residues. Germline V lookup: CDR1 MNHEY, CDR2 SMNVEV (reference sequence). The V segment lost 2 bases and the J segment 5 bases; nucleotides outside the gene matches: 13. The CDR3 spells CASSLGGGQASLYGYTF. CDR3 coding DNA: TGTGCCAGCAGTTTAGGAGGGGGACAGGCCTCACTATATGGCTACACCTTC.

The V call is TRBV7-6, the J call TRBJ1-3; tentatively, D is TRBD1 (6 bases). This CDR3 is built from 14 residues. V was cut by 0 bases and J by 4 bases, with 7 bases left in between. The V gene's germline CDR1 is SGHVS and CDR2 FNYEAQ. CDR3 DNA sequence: TGTGCCAGCAGCTTAGCGGGGACAGGAAACACCATATATTTT. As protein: CASSLAGTGNTIYF.

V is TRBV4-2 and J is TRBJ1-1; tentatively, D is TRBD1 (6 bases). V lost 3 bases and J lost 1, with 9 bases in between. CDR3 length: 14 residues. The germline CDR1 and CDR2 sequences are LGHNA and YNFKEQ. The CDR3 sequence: CASSHSDRNTEAFF. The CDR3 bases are TGTGCCAGCAGCCACTCGGACAGGAACACTGAAGCTTTCTTT.

The CDR3 reads CASSELNGGVTDTQYF. CDR3 bases: TGTGCCAGCAGTGAATTAAACGGGGGGGTCACAGATACGCAGTATTTT. The chain has TRBV25-1 and TRBJ2-3, with TRBD2 matching over 8 bases. The V and J ends lost 1 base and 2 bases, in that order; junction bases with no gene match: 5. CDR1 is MGHDK, CDR2 SYGVNS, per germline. The length of the CDR3 is 16 residues.

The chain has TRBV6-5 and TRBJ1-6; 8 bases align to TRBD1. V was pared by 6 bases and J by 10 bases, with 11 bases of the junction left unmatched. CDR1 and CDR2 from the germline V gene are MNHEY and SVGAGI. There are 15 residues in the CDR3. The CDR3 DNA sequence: TGTGCCAGCAGCCTCAGGACAGGGCTACAATCACCCCTCCACTTT. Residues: CASSLRTGLQSPLHF.

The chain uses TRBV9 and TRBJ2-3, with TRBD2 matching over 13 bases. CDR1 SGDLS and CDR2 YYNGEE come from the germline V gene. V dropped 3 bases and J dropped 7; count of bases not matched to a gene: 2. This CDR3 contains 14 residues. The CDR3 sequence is CASSAGTSGNTQYF. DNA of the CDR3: TGTGCCAGCAGCGCCGGGACTAGCGGGAATACGCAGTATTTT. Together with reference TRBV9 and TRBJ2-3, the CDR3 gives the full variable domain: DSGVTQTPKHLITATGQRVTLRCSPRSGDLSVYWYQQSLDQGLQFLIQYYNGEERAKGNILERFSAQQFPDLHSELNLSSLELGDSALYFCASSAGTSGNTQYFGPGTRLTVL.

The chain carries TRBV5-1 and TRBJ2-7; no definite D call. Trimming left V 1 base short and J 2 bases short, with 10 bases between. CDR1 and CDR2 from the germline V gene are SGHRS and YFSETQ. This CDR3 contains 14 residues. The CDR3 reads CASSLQLRTYEQYF. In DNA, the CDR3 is TGCGCCAGCAGCTTGCAACTGAGGACCTACGAGCAGTACTTC.

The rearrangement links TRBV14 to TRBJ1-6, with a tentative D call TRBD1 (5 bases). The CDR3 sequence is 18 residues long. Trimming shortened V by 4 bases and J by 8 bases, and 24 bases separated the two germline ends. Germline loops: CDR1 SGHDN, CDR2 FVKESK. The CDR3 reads CASSRIKGGAKDDSPLHF. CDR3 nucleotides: TGTGCCAGCAGCCGAATAAAAGGAGGGGCGAAGGATGATTCACCCCTCCACTTT.

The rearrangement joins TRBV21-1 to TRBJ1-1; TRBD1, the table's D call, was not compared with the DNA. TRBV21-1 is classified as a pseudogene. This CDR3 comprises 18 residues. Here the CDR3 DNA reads TGTGCCAGCAGCAAACCTGGGACCTTGGACGCAGGGGGGCCTGAAGCTTTCTTT. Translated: CASSKPGTLDAGGPEAFF.

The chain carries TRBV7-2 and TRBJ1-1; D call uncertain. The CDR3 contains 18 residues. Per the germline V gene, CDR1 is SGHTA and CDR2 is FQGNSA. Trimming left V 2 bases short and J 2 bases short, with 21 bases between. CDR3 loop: CASSLRLGRVGTNTEAFF. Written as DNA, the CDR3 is TGTGCCAGCAGCTTAAGATTAGGTCGGGTCGGCACAAACACTGAAGCTTTCTTT. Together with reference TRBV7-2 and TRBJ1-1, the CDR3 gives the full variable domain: GAGVSQSPSNKVTEKGKDVELRCDPISGHTALYWYRQSLGQGLEFLIYFQGNSAPDKSGLPSDRFSAERTGGSVSTLTIQRTQQEDSAVYLCASSLRLGRVGTNTEAFFGQGTRLTVV.

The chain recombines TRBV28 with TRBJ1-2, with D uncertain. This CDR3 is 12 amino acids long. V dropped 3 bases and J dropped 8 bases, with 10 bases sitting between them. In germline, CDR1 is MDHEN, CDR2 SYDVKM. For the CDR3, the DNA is TGTGCCAGCAGTTTGTCATTCGGGGGCTACACCTTC. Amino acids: CASSLSFGGYTF.

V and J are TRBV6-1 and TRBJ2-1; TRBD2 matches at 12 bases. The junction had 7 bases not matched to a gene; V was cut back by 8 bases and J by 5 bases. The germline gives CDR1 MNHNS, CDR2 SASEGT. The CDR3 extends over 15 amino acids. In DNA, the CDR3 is TGTGCCAGCTTGGGACTAGCGGGTAGAGACAATGAGCAGTTCTTC. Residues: CASLGLAGRDNEQFF.

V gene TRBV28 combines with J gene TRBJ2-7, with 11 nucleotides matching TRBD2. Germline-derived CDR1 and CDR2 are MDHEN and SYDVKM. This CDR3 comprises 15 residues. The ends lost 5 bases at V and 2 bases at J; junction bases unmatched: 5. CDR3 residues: CASSAPGLAAYEQYF. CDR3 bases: TGTGCCAGCAGTGCTCCGGGACTAGCGGCCTACGAGCAGTACTTC.

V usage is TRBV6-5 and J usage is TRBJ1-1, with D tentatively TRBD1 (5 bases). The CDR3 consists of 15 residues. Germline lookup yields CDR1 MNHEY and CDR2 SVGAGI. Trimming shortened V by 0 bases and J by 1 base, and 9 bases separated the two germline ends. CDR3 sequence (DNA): TGTGCCAGCAGTTACTCGATGGGGCGGAACACTGAAGCTTTCTTT. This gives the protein CASSYSMGRNTEAFF.

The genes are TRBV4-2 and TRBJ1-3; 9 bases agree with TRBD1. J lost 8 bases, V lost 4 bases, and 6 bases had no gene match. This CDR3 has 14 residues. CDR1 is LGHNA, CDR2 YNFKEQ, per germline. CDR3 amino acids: CASSPDRGVDTIYF. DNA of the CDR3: TGTGCCAGCAGCCCCGACAGGGGGGTGGACACCATATATTTT.

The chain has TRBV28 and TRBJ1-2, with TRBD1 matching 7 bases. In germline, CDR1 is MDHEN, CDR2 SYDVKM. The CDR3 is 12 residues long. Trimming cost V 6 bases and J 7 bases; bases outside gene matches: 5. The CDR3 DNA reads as TGTGCCAGCAGGAGACAGGGCAGTGGCTACACCTTC. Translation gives CASRRQGSGYTF.

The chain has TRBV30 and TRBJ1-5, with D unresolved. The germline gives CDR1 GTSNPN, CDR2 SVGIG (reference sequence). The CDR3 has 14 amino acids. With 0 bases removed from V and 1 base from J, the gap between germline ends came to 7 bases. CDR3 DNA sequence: TGTGCCTGGAGTGTCATAGCCAGCAATCAGCCCCAGCATTTT. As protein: CAWSVIASNQPQHF.

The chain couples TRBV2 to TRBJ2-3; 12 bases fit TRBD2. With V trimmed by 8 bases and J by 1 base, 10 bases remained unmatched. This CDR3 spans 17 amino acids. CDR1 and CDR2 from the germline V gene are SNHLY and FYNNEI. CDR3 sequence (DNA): TGTGCCAGCGGGACTAGCGGGTGGGGAGGTCGCACAGATACGCAGTATTTT. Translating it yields CASGTSGWGGRTDTQYF.